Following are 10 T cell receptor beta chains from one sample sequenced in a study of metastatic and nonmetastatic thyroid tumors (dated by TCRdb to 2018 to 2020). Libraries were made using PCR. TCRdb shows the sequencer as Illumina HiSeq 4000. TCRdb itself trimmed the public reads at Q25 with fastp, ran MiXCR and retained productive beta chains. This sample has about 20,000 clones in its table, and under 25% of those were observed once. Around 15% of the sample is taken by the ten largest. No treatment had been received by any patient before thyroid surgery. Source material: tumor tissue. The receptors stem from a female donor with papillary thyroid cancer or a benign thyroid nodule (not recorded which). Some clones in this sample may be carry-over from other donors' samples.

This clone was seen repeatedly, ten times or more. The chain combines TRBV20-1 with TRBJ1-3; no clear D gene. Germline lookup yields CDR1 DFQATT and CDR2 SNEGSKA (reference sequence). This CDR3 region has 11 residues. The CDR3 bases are TGCAGGTACAGCTCTGGAAACACCATATATTTT. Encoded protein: CRYSSGNTIYF.

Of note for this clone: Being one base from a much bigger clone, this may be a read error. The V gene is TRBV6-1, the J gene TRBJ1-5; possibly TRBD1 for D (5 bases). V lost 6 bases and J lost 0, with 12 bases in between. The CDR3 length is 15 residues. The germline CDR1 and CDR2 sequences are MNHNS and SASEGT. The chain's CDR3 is CASRIAQVSNQPQHF. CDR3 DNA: TGTGCCAGCAGGATTGCACAGGTTAGCAATCAGCCCCAGCATTTT.

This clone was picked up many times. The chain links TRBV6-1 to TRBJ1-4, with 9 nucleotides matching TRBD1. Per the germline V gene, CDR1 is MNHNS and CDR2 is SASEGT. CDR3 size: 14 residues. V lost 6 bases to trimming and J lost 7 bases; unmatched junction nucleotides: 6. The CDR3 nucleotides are TGTGCCAGCAGGGTACAGGGGGCCTTTGAAAAACTGTTTTTT. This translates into CASRVQGAFEKLFF.

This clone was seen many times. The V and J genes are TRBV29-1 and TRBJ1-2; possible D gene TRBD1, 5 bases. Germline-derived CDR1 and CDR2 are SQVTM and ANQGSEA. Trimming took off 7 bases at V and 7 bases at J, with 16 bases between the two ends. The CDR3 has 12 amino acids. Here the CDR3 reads CSGTVGDGGYTF. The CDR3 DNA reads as TGCAGCGGTACGGTGGGGGACGGTGGCTACACCTTC. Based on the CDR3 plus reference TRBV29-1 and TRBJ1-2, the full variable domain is SAVISQKPSRDICQRGTSLTIQCQVDSQVTMMFWYRQQPGQSLTLIATANQGSEATYESGFVIDKFPISRPNLTFSTLTVSNMSPEDSSIYLCSGTVGDGGYTFGSGTRLTVV.

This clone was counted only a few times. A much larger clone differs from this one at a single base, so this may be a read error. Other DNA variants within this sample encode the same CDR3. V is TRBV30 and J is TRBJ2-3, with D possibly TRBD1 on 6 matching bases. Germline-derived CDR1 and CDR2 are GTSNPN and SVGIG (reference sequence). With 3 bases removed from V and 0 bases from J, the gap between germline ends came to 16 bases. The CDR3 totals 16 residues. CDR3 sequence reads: CAWRQYGDTSTDTQYF. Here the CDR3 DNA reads TGTGCCTGGAGGCAGTACGGGGACACTAGCACAGATACGCAGTATTTT.

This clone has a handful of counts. The CDR3 DNA is TGTGCCAGCAGGTCTGACTCTAACTATGGCTACACCTTC. This gives the protein CASRSDSNYGYTF. The chain uses TRBV6-1 and TRBJ1-2, with no clear D. V lost 6 bases and J 0 bases, leaving 8 bases between the germline ends. CDR1 is MNHNS and CDR2 is SASEGT in the germline V gene. This CDR3 contains 13 residues.

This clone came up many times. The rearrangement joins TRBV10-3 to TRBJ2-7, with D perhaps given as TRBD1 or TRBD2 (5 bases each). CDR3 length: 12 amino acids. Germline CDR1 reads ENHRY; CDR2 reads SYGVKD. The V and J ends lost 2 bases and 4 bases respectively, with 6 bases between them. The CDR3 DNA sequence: TGTGCCATCAGTGAGGGGGGTTACGAGCAGTACTTC. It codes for CAISEGGYEQYF.

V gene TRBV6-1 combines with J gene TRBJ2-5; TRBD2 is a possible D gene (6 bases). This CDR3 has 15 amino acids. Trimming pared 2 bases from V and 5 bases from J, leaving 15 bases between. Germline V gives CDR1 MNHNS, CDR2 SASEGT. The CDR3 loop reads CASSESPPGSETQYF. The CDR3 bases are TGTGCCAGCAGTGAATCCCCCCCCGGGAGCGAGACCCAGTACTTC.

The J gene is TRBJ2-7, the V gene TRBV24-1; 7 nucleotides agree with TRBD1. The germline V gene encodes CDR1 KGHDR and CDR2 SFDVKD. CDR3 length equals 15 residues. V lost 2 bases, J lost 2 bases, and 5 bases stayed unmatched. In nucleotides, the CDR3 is TGTGCCACCAGTGATTCCCGGACAGGCCCCTACGAGCAGTACTTC. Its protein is CATSDSRTGPYEQYF.

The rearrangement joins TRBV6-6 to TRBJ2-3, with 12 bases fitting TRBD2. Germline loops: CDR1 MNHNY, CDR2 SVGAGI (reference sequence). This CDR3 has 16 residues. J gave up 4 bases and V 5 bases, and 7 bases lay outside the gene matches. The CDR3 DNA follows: TGTGCCAGCAGTACTCGGACTAGCGGGAATGCAGATACGCAGTATTTT. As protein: CASSTRTSGNADTQYF.